These T cell receptor beta chains were read from a single sample in a study of blood T cell repertoires in COVID-19. TCRdb's copy holds only in-frame clones and misses some; the assay was immunoSEQ multiplex PCR. The data show around 140,000 clones, about nine tenths seen once. The material sequenced was peripheral blood. All receptors come from a man older than 75 with acute or convalescent COVID-19. Both conserved end residues are part of each CDR3. The order of the fields is V gene, clone size, D gene, J gene, CDR3 protein, CDR3 DNA. A D gene is named only where the DNA matches it firmly. A clone size is listed for some rows: how often the clone was seen (once, few, many), or a class if it is expanded.

v_call: TRBV5-1; clone_size: .; d_call: TRBD2; j_call: TRBJ2-5; cdr3_aa: CASSLREGPQETQYF; cdr3_nt: TGCGCCAGCAGCTTGAGGGAGGGGCCGCAAGAGACCCAGTACTTC
v_call: TRBV28; clone_size: once; d_call: .; j_call: TRBJ2-7; cdr3_aa: CASRAGGAYEQYF; cdr3_nt: TGTGCCAGCCGTGCTGGGGGGGCGTACGAGCAGTACTTC
v_call: TRBV19; clone_size: .; d_call: TRBD2; j_call: TRBJ2-3; cdr3_aa: CARPPRGTSGGRDTQYF; cdr3_nt: TGTGCCAGACCGCCCCGAGGGACTAGCGGGGGGAGGGATACGCAGTATTTT
v_call: TRBV5-8; clone_size: .; d_call: .; j_call: TRBJ2-1; cdr3_aa: CASSATGNEQFF; cdr3_nt: TGTGCCAGCAGCGCCACAGGCAATGAGCAGTTCTTC
v_call: TRBV4-1; clone_size: .; d_call: TRBD1; j_call: TRBJ2-1; cdr3_aa: CASSHPTGLNEQFF; cdr3_nt: TGCGCCAGCAGCCACCCGACAGGGCTCAATGAGCAGTTCTTC
v_call: TRBV27; clone_size: once; d_call: TRBD2; j_call: TRBJ2-7; cdr3_aa: CASSLFGGSSYEQYF; cdr3_nt: TGTGCCAGCAGTTTATTCGGGGGGAGCTCCTACGAGCAGTACTTC
v_call: TRBV27; clone_size: once; d_call: .; j_call: TRBJ1-2; cdr3_aa: CASSADRSSGTNYGYTF; cdr3_nt: TGTGCCAGCAGTGCAGACAGGAGCTCGGGGACTAACTATGGCTACACCTTC
v_call: TRBV7-9; clone_size: .; d_call: TRBD2; j_call: TRBJ2-3; cdr3_aa: CASSLTSRPTDTQYF; cdr3_nt: TGTGCCAGCAGCCTGACTAGCCGGCCGACAGATACGCAGTATTTT
v_call: TRBV7-2; clone_size: .; d_call: .; j_call: TRBJ1-2; cdr3_aa: CASSPRGDYGYTF; cdr3_nt: TGTGCCAGCAGCCCCAGAGGCGACTATGGCTACACCTTC
v_call: TRBV2; clone_size: .; d_call: .; j_call: TRBJ1-6; cdr3_aa: CASSQVPTGVSPLHF; cdr3_nt: TGTGCCAGCAGTCAGGTCCCAACAGGAGTTTCACCCCTCCACTTT
v_call: TRBV15; clone_size: .; d_call: TRBD2; j_call: TRBJ2-3; cdr3_aa: CATSGWTSGYTDTQYF; cdr3_nt: TGTGCCACCAGCGGATGGACTAGCGGATACACAGATACGCAGTATTTT
v_call: TRBV5-1; clone_size: .; d_call: TRBD1; j_call: TRBJ2-1; cdr3_aa: CASSLRQGAGGEQFF; cdr3_nt: TGCGCCAGCAGCCTCCGACAGGGGGCTGGGGGTGAGCAGTTCTTC
v_call: TRBV7-2; clone_size: .; d_call: TRBD2; j_call: TRBJ2-7; cdr3_aa: CASSLARGLNEQYF; cdr3_nt: TGTGCCAGCAGCTTAGCGCGGGGGTTGAACGAGCAGTACTTC
v_call: TRBV11-2; clone_size: few; d_call: .; j_call: TRBJ1-2; cdr3_aa: CASSLGWTDTYHNYGYTF; cdr3_nt: TGTGCCAGCAGCTTAGGTTGGACGGACACCTATCATAACTATGGCTACACCTTC
v_call: TRBV6-1; clone_size: .; d_call: .; j_call: TRBJ2-7; cdr3_aa: CASSEVSLVTYEQYF; cdr3_nt: TGTGCCAGCAGTGAAGTTAGCCTTGTCACCTACGAGCAGTACTTC
v_call: TRBV3-1/TRBV3-2; clone_size: once; d_call: .; j_call: TRBJ1-6; cdr3_aa: CASSQGSVSPLHF; cdr3_nt: TGTGCCAGCAGCCAAGGCTCGGTTTCACCCCTCCACTTT
v_call: TRBV7-9; clone_size: .; d_call: TRBD1; j_call: TRBJ1-2; cdr3_aa: CASSTGQGEYGYTF; cdr3_nt: TGTGCCAGCAGCACAGGACAGGGGGAGTATGGCTACACCTTC
v_call: TRBV28; clone_size: .; d_call: .; j_call: TRBJ2-5; cdr3_aa: CASSPRRQGTETQYF; cdr3_nt: TGTGCCAGCAGCCCAAGGAGGCAGGGGACAGAGACCCAGTACTTC
v_call: TRBV6-5; clone_size: .; d_call: .; j_call: TRBJ2-6; cdr3_aa: CASGGGAGANVLTF; cdr3_nt: TGTGCCAGCGGGGGGGGCGCTGGGGCCAACGTCCTGACTTTC
v_call: TRBV5-1; clone_size: .; d_call: .; j_call: TRBJ1-4; cdr3_aa: CASSLEGRAGVEKLFF; cdr3_nt: TGCGCCAGCAGCTTGGAGGGGCGGGCAGGGGTCGAAAAACTGTTTTTT
v_call: TRBV10-3; clone_size: .; d_call: .; j_call: TRBJ2-7; cdr3_aa: CAISRHGYEQYF; cdr3_nt: TGTGCCATCAGTCGTCACGGCTACGAGCAGTACTTC
v_call: TRBV10-3; clone_size: once; d_call: .; j_call: TRBJ2-3; cdr3_aa: CAISESVTPGEKDTQYF; cdr3_nt: TGTGCCATCAGTGAGTCCGTGACGCCCGGGGAGAAGGATACGCAGTATTTT
v_call: TRBV6-5; clone_size: .; d_call: .; j_call: TRBJ1-6; cdr3_aa: CASSYSTLETPLHF; cdr3_nt: TGTGCCAGCAGTTACTCGACCCTGGAGACACCCCTCCACTTT
v_call: TRBV19; clone_size: .; d_call: .; j_call: TRBJ2-7; cdr3_aa: CASSRTGGGYEQYF; cdr3_nt: TGTGCCAGTAGTAGGACAGGCGGAGGGTACGAGCAGTACTTC
v_call: TRBV10-3; clone_size: .; d_call: .; j_call: TRBJ2-5; cdr3_aa: CAISDGPQETQYF; cdr3_nt: TGTGCCATCAGTGACGGTCCCCAAGAGACCCAGTACTTC
v_call: TRBV19; clone_size: .; d_call: .; j_call: TRBJ2-2; cdr3_aa: CASSFGGGRDTGELFF; cdr3_nt: TGTGCCAGTAGCTTCGGGGGCGGGAGAGACACCGGGGAGCTGTTTTTT
v_call: TRBV7-9; clone_size: .; d_call: TRBD2; j_call: TRBJ2-7; cdr3_aa: CASKKTGGSYEQYF; cdr3_nt: TGTGCCAGCAAAAAAACGGGGGGTAGCTACGAGCAGTACTTC
v_call: TRBV5-4; clone_size: .; d_call: TRBD1; j_call: TRBJ2-2; cdr3_aa: CASSLALPTGGGELFF; cdr3_nt: TGTGCCAGCAGCTTGGCCCTACCTACAGGGGGCGGGGAGCTGTTTTTT
v_call: TRBV12-3/TRBV12-4; clone_size: .; d_call: TRBD1; j_call: TRBJ2-2; cdr3_aa: CASLTGVGELFF; cdr3_nt: TGTGCCAGTCTTACAGGGGTCGGGGAGCTGTTTTTT
v_call: TRBV11-2; clone_size: .; d_call: TRBD2; j_call: TRBJ2-3; cdr3_aa: CASSRRAGGTDTQYF; cdr3_nt: TGTGCCAGCAGCCGCCGAGCGGGGGGGACAGATACGCAGTATTTT